The clone carrying this T cell receptor beta chain appeared a few times. The protocol was immunoSEQ multiplex PCR, while the TCRdb copy is restricted to in-frame clones and leaves out a portion. This table has about 120,000 clones, about 80% appearing once. This entry belongs to a study of blood T cell repertoires in COVID-19. The overall study: T cells, B-cell-depleted T cells, or PBMCs provided the cDNA or gDNA that served as material.

Per the germline V gene, CDR1 is MGHDK and CDR2 is SYGVNS. The V gene lost 6 bases and the J gene lost 2 bases, with 14 bases spanning the gap. The CDR3 loop spans 15 amino acids. The TCR sequence derives from a woman aged 40 to 49 with acute or convalescent COVID-19. This sequence joins TRBV25-1 and TRBJ1-3, with D possibly matching TRBD1 (6 bases). The source material was peripheral blood. The CDR3 DNA is TGTGCCAGCAGGGAAAGGGGGAAAACTGGAAACACCATATATTTT. Its protein product is CASRERGKTGNTIYF.